One sample yielded the 32 T cell receptor beta chains listed below, sequenced in a study of blood T cell repertoires in COVID-19. The protocol was immunoSEQ multiplex PCR, while the TCRdb copy is restricted to in-frame clones and leaves out a portion. This sample yields 200,000 to 250,000 clones, of which under 90% are seen a single time; about 9.9% belongs to the top ten. The sequenced sample was peripheral blood. The receptors were gathered from a man aged 50 to 59 with COVID-19, enrolled during active disease.

Comments on this clone: The junction departs from the called germline gene at one end, perhaps through a read error. V and J are TRBV7-7 and TRBJ2-1; 8 bases are shared with TRBD1. Germline V gene sequence: CDR1 SSHAT, CDR2 FNYEAQ (reference sequence). The length of the CDR3 is 14 residues. The CDR3 here is CASSPRGRGNEQFF. CDR3 nucleotides: TGTGCTAGCAGCCCCAGGGGGCGCGGGAATGAGCAGTTCTTC.

This rearrangement joins TRBV4-3 to TRBJ1-5; D call uncertain. Germline V lookup: CDR1 LGHNA, CDR2 YSLEER. This CDR3 contains 15 residues. Trimming shortened V by 0 bases and J by 9 bases, and 15 bases separated the two germline ends. CDR3 coding DNA: TGCGCCAGCAGCCAAGAAGCGGACGCCTCTCGGCCCCAGCATTTT. Residues: CASSQEADASRPQHF.

This sequence joins TRBV28 and TRBJ1-2, with D unclear. The ends were cut back, 5 bases at V and 2 bases at J, with 12 bases in the middle. Looked up from germline, CDR1 is MDHEN and CDR2 is SYDVKM. The CDR3 runs to 14 residues. As DNA, the CDR3 is TGTGCCAGCAGTCGAGAGCGCGCGAACTATGGCTACACCTTC. Its translation: CASSRERANYGYTF.

In this sample, this clone turned up once. J is TRBJ2-7 and V is TRBV15, with TRBD2 matching over 7 bases. The germline V gene has CDR1 LNHNV and CDR2 YYDKDF (reference sequence). Losses at the gene ends were 1 base for V and 0 bases for J; bases not matched to a gene: 3. The CDR3 extends over 15 amino acids. The chain's CDR3 is CATSRVRGSSYEQYF. Here the CDR3 DNA reads TGTGCCACCAGCAGAGTGCGGGGGAGCTCCTACGAGCAGTACTTC.

CDR3 sequence: CAMAGALTDTQYF. CDR3 coding DNA: TGTGCCATGGCGGGGGCCCTCACAGATACGCAGTATTTT. The chain joins TRBV10-3 to TRBJ2-3; a weak D match, TRBD2 (7 bases). The CDR3 has 13 amino acids. Germline CDR1 is ENHRY and CDR2 is SYGVKD. With 9 bases removed from V and 2 bases from J, the gap between germline ends came to 12 bases.

The CDR3 loop is CASSLTTAGGEKLFF. Here the CDR3 DNA reads TGTGCCAGCAGCTTAACGACAGCGGGAGGAGAAAAACTGTTTTTT. This chain uses TRBV7-9 with TRBJ1-4, with D perhaps TRBD1 (5 bases). The CDR3 is 15 amino acids. Between the trimmed V and J ends, which lost 2 bases and 8 bases, there was a span of 15 bases. Germline V gene lookup returns CDR1 SEHNR and CDR2 FQNEAQ (reference sequence).

A few counts support this clone. The rearrangement joins TRBV30 to TRBJ2-7, with 9 nucleotides matching TRBD1. Germline V CDR1 and CDR2: GTSNPN, SVGIG (reference sequence). The CDR3 is 14 residues long. Trimming took 0 bases from V and 10 from J; bases not matched to a gene: 10. CDR3 in DNA: TGTGCCTGGAGTGTGTTACAGGGGGCCGATTACCAGTACTTC. This gives the protein CAWSVLQGADYQYF.

In DNA, the CDR3 is TGCGCCAGCAGCTTGACGACAGGTGGGGCCAACGTCCTGACTTTC. It translates to CASSLTTGGANVLTF. The chain carries TRBV5-1 and TRBJ2-6; possibly TRBD1 for D (6 bases). CDR1 is SGHRS, CDR2 YFSETQ, per germline. Trimming left V 1 base short and J 3 bases short, with 8 bases between. The length of the CDR3 is 15 residues.

This chain connects TRBV6-6 to TRBJ1-4; TRBD1 might be the D (6 bases). This CDR3 region has 15 residues. Per the germline V gene, CDR1 is MNHNY and CDR2 is SVGAGI (reference sequence). V gave up 5 bases and J gave up 3 bases, with 13 bases separating them. The CDR3 bases are TGTGCCAGCAGTGGAACAGGGTGGGCTAATGAAAAACTGTTTTTT. Protein: CASSGTGWANEKLFF.

V is TRBV7-9 and J is TRBJ1-5; possible D gene TRBD1, 5 bases. V gave up 5 bases and J gave up 4 bases, with 9 bases separating them. Germline CDR1 reads SEHNR; CDR2 reads FQNEAQ (reference sequence). The CDR3 has 13 amino acids. CDR3 coding DNA: TGTGCCAGCAGCCAAGGACAAAATCAGCCCCAGCATTTT. Translated: CASSQGQNQPQHF.

The rearrangement joins TRBV9 to TRBJ1-3, with D unresolved. The CDR3 contains 15 residues. Germline V gene lookup returns CDR1 SGDLS and CDR2 YYNGEE. V was cut by 3 bases and J by 0 bases, with 10 bases left in between. The CDR3 reads CASSASLDSGNTIYF. Here the CDR3 DNA reads TGTGCCAGCAGCGCCAGCCTAGACTCTGGAAACACCATATATTTT.

This clone was recorded only once. This chain connects TRBV3-1 (or the pseudogene TRBV3-2) to TRBJ1-2; D unresolved. V was shortened by 3 bases and J by 4 bases, with 9 bases between the two germline ends. CDR3 size: 13 residues. Germline-derived CDR1 and CDR2 are LGHDT and YNNKEL (reference sequence). CDR3 residues: CASSQGEGYGYTF. Here the CDR3 DNA reads TGTGCCAGCAGCCAGGGAGAGGGCTATGGCTACACCTTC.

This chain uses TRBV28 with TRBJ1-1, with TRBD1 matching 8 bases. Germline trimming cut 5 bases from V and 4 bases from J; bases unmatched to any gene: 9. Germline V lookup: CDR1 MDHEN, CDR2 SYDVKM. The CDR3 is made up of 15 amino acids. The CDR3 DNA follows: TGTGCCAGCAGTCCACCGACAGGGGTATTCACTGAAGCTTTCTTT. The encoded protein is CASSPPTGVFTEAFF.

CDR3 sequence reads: CASSLGGPGNSPLHF. The CDR3 nucleotides are TGTGCCAGCAGCTTAGGCGGGCCCGGGAATTCACCCCTCCACTTT. The chain uses TRBV5-4 and TRBJ1-6, with D unclear. Germline CDR1 and CDR2: SGHNT and YYREEE (reference sequence). The germline V and J ends were trimmed by 2 bases and 7 bases, with 13 bases remaining between them. The CDR3 is 15 residues long.

The chain combines TRBV5-8 with TRBJ2-1; weak D call: TRBD2 (6 bases). The CDR3 loop spans 14 amino acids. Germline V CDR1 and CDR2: SGHTS, YDEGEE. The ends were cut back, 6 bases at V and 6 bases at J, with 16 bases in the middle. The CDR3 is CASKLGLVGNEQFF. As DNA, the CDR3 is TGTGCCAGCAAACTGGGACTCGTCGGCAATGAGCAGTTCTTC.

The rearrangement uses TRBV19 and TRBJ1-6, with 7 bases lining up with TRBD1. V was clipped by 2 bases and J by 7 bases; unmatched bases: 5. The CDR3 sequence is 15 residues long. Germline V CDR1 and CDR2: LNHDA, SQIVND (reference sequence). In DNA form, the CDR3 reads TGTGCCAGTAGTATATCGGCAGGGGGAAATTCACCCCTCCACTTT. It codes for CASSISAGGNSPLHF.

The chain is built from TRBV7-3 and TRBJ2-3, with 7 bases identical to TRBD1. J lost 2 bases, V lost 4 bases, and 6 bases had no gene match. Germline loops: CDR1 SGHTA, CDR2 FQGTGA. The CDR3 sequence is 15 residues long. The CDR3 reads CASSSGTAFTDTQYF. The CDR3 DNA sequence: TGTGCCAGCAGCTCCGGGACAGCTTTCACAGATACGCAGTATTTT.

CDR3 nucleotide sequence: TGTGCCAGCTCTCACAACTACAATGAGCAGTTCTTC. Protein product: CASSHNYNEQFF. V and J are TRBV27 and TRBJ2-1; D ambiguous. The germline gives CDR1 MNHEY, CDR2 SMNVEV (reference sequence). This CDR3 has 12 amino acids. Trimming took off 8 bases at V and 3 bases at J, with 8 bases between the two ends.

This sequence joins TRBV30 and TRBJ1-4, with a possible D match to TRBD1 (5 bases). The CDR3 loop spans 14 amino acids. Trimming cost V 7 bases and J 3 bases, with 15 bases left between them. Per germline, CDR1 GTSNPN and CDR2 SVGIG (reference sequence). DNA for the CDR3: TGTGCCTCGGATCTTGGGGCAGCTAATGAAAAACTGTTTTTT. Translation: CASDLGAANEKLFF.

V is TRBV12-3 or TRBV12-4 and J is TRBJ2-2; D not certain. The V and J ends lost 5 bases and 6 bases respectively, with 10 bases between them. This CDR3 spans 13 amino acids. The CDR3 DNA sequence: TGTGCCAGCAGTCCCCCTGCGGCCGGGGAGCTGTTTTTT. This translates into CASSPPAAGELFF.

This clone was counted a few times. The rearrangement links TRBV18 to TRBJ2-7; 9 bases are shared with TRBD1. The CDR3 extends over 15 amino acids. V gave up 5 bases and J gave up 2 bases; unmatched junction bases: 7. CDR1 is KGHSH and CDR2 is LQKENI in the germline V gene. CDR3 sequence reads: CASSSSRQGAYEQYF. The CDR3 nucleotides are TGTGCCAGCTCAAGCTCCAGACAGGGGGCCTACGAGCAGTACTTC.

The chain joins TRBV4-2 to TRBJ1-2; D gene ambiguous. Per the germline V gene, CDR1 is LGHNA and CDR2 is YNFKEQ. The ends were cut back, 1 base at V and 2 bases at J, with 11 bases in the middle. The CDR3 spans 15 residues. CDR3 region: CASSQGAEGNYGYTF. The CDR3 DNA follows: TGTGCCAGCAGCCAAGGGGCCGAGGGAAACTATGGCTACACCTTC.

The gene calls are TRBV19 and TRBJ2-1; 7 nucleotides align to TRBD2. Germline V gene data show CDR1 as LNHDA and CDR2 as SQIVND (reference sequence). V lost 2 bases and J lost 5; bases outside the gene matches: 3. The CDR3 contains 14 residues. As DNA, the CDR3 is TGTGCCAGTAGTATAACTAGCGCCAACAATGAGCAGTTCTTC. It specifies CASSITSANNEQFF.

The rearrangement uses TRBV19 and TRBJ1-1; 8 nucleotides line up with TRBD1. V dropped 3 bases and J dropped 5; count of bases not matched to a gene: 11. Germline V gives CDR1 LNHDA, CDR2 SQIVND (reference sequence). The CDR3 covers 16 residues. CDR3 nucleotide sequence: TGTGCCAGTAGTATGAGGTTTAGCAGGGGGCGGACTGAAGCTTTCTTT. This codes for CASSMRFSRGRTEAFF.

The gene calls are TRBV14 and TRBJ2-1; 9 bases map to TRBD1. Germline CDR1 reads SGHDN; CDR2 reads FVKESK. V trimming: 1 base; J trimming: 3 bases; junction bases outside the gene matches: 7. The CDR3 loop spans 17 amino acids. DNA for the CDR3: TGTGCCAGCAGCCAAGCGGTGGGACAGGGAAACTACAATGAGCAGTTCTTC. It codes for CASSQAVGQGNYNEQFF.

The rearrangement uses TRBV9 and TRBJ1-3; TRBD1 might be the D (5 bases). Germline lookup yields CDR1 SGDLS and CDR2 YYNGEE. The germline V and J ends were trimmed by 7 bases and 2 bases, with 16 bases remaining between them. The CDR3 sequence is 15 residues long. CDR3 in DNA: TGTGCCAGCGAGGAGGGTGGGGCGGCTGGAAACACCATATATTTT. This gives the protein CASEEGGAAGNTIYF.

This clone showed up just once. This rearrangement joins TRBV28 to TRBJ1-1; tentatively, D is TRBD1 (6 bases). Trimming removed 7 bases from V and 1 base from J, with 16 bases in between. Per the germline V gene, CDR1 is MDHEN and CDR2 is SYDVKM. The CDR3 covers 15 residues. CDR3 in DNA: TGTGCCAGCACATCCCCAGGGGCGGAGAACACTGAAGCTTTCTTT. Translating gives CASTSPGAENTEAFF.

CDR3 region: CASSSGQGKLFF. DNA for the CDR3: TGTGCCAGCAGTTCGGGACAGGGAAAACTGTTTTTT. V and J are TRBV11-3 and TRBJ1-4, with 9 bases matching TRBD1. Germline V gene sequence: CDR1 SGHNT, CDR2 YENEEA. The CDR3 length is 12 residues. The junction had 3 bases not matched to a gene; V was cut back by 6 bases and J by 10 bases. Full variable domain (outside the CDR3, taken from reference TRBV11-3 and TRBJ1-4): EAGVVQSPRYKIIEKKQPVAFWCNPISGHNTLYWYLQNLGQGPELLIRYENEEAVDDSQLPKDRFSAERLKGVDSTLKIQPAELGDSAVYLCASSSGQGKLFFGSGTQLSVL.

The gene calls are TRBV6-2 or TRBV6-3 and TRBJ1-1; D remains unclear. Germline CDR1 MNHEY, CDR2 SVGEGT. The V and J ends lost 2 bases and 1 base respectively, with 17 bases between them. This CDR3 has 17 residues. CDR3 sequence reads: CASSYIPRVFRNTEAFF. CDR3 bases: TGTGCCAGCAGTTACATCCCCCGGGTCTTCAGGAACACTGAAGCTTTCTTT.

The chain recombines TRBV7-2 with TRBJ2-5; TRBD1 agrees at 10 bases. The CDR3 extends over 14 amino acids. Losses at the gene ends were 3 bases for V and 7 bases for J; bases not matched to a gene: 5. CDR1 is SGHTA, CDR2 FQGNSA, per germline. This chain's CDR3 is CASSLGTGVATQYF. In nucleotides, the CDR3 is TGTGCCAGCAGCTTGGGGACAGGGGTTGCGACCCAGTACTTC.

This chain joins TRBV5-4 and TRBJ2-7; 7 bases line up with TRBD1. There are 14 residues in the CDR3. Germline loops: CDR1 SGHNT, CDR2 YYREEE (reference sequence). The trim removed 4 bases at V and 2 bases at J, leaving 6 bases unmatched. The CDR3 bases are TGTGCCAGCAGCGCTCGGGACAGCACCTACGAGCAGTACTTC. Its translation is CASSARDSTYEQYF.

The V and J genes are TRBV4-3 and TRBJ2-1, with 10 bases that match TRBD2. This CDR3 has 17 residues. CDR1 LGHNA and CDR2 YSLEER come from the germline V gene. The J segment lost 1 base and the V segment lost 2 bases, leaving 5 bases of the junction unmatched. The CDR3 bases are TGCGCCAGCAGCCAATCGAGCGGGGGGGCGTCCTACAATGAGCAGTTCTTC. Protein: CASSQSSGGASYNEQFF.